These T cell receptor beta chains were read from a single sample in a study of post-analysis software for immune sequencing data. TCRdb analysed the PCR reads with MiXCR anew, one entry per CDR3 protein. The sample holds a few hundred thousand distinct CDR3 sequences; around 37% are singletons and the top ten take 13%. The sample taken for sequencing was blood. These receptor sequences come from a girl aged 5-17 years with multiple sclerosis. Each CDR3 is given with its conserved first and last residue. The D gene is left open where the match is weak. Size is omitted from some rows. Given values are once, few, many or a class for expanded clones.

clone_size: NA; v_call: TRBV6-6; j_call: TRBJ1-1; d_call: NA; cdr3_aa: CASSRDGNTEAFF; cdr3_nt: TGTGCCAGCAGTCGGGACGGGAACACTGAAGCTTTCTTT
clone_size: NA; v_call: TRBV12-3/TRBV12-4; j_call: TRBJ2-3; d_call: TRBD1; cdr3_aa: CASSHRGQRDTQYF; cdr3_nt: TGTGCCAGCAGTCACAGGGGGCAGAGAGATACGCAGTATTTT
clone_size: NA; v_call: TRBV20-1; j_call: TRBJ2-3; d_call: TRBD1; cdr3_aa: CSATSTGPTDTQYF; cdr3_nt: TGCAGTGCTACCTCGACAGGGCCCACAGATACGCAGTATTTT
clone_size: few; v_call: TRBV29-1; j_call: TRBJ2-3; d_call: NA; cdr3_aa: CSALSGADTQYF; cdr3_nt: TGCAGCGCCCTGTCGGGGGCAGATACGCAGTATTTT
clone_size: few; v_call: TRBV4-3; j_call: TRBJ2-1; d_call: NA; cdr3_aa: CASSQSLRDNEQFF; cdr3_nt: TGCGCCAGCAGCCAATCTCTCAGGGACAATGAGCAGTTCTTC
clone_size: NA; v_call: TRBV7-9; j_call: TRBJ1-2; d_call: NA; cdr3_aa: CASSFSHSGGYGYTF; cdr3_nt: TGTGCCAGCAGCTTCTCCCATAGTGGCGGGTATGGCTACACCTTC
clone_size: few; v_call: TRBV5-1; j_call: TRBJ1-4; d_call: NA; cdr3_aa: CASSLSVDEKLFF; cdr3_nt: TGCGCCAGCAGCTTGTCGGTCGATGAAAAACTGTTTTTT
clone_size: NA; v_call: TRBV3-1; j_call: TRBJ1-1; d_call: NA; cdr3_aa: CASSQRAGGTEAFF; cdr3_nt: TGTGCCAGCAGCCAAAGGGCTGGAGGAACTGAAGCTTTCTTT
clone_size: once; v_call: TRBV29-1; j_call: TRBJ1-5; d_call: NA; cdr3_aa: CSVGEYNQPQHF; cdr3_nt: TGCAGCGTCGGGGAGTACAATCAGCCCCAGCATTTT
clone_size: NA; v_call: TRBV2; j_call: TRBJ2-1; d_call: TRBD2; cdr3_aa: CASTPSPAGGVFF; cdr3_nt: TGTGCCAGCACCCCATCGCCAGCGGGGGGTGTGTTCTTC
clone_size: NA; v_call: TRBV4-1; j_call: TRBJ2-1; d_call: NA; cdr3_aa: CASSHFPYEQFF; cdr3_nt: TGCGCCAGCAGCCATTTCCCCTATGAGCAGTTCTTC
clone_size: NA; v_call: TRBV9; j_call: TRBJ2-1; d_call: NA; cdr3_aa: CASSSRVSYNEQFF; cdr3_nt: TGTGCCAGCAGCAGCAGGGTGTCCTACAATGAGCAGTTCTTC
clone_size: NA; v_call: TRBV20-1; j_call: TRBJ2-7; d_call: TRBD2; cdr3_aa: CSAKGLAEYEQYF; cdr3_nt: TGCAGTGCCAAGGGACTAGCGGAATACGAGCAGTACTTC
clone_size: NA; v_call: TRBV20-1; j_call: TRBJ2-3; d_call: NA; cdr3_aa: CSARTRQGRTDTQYF; cdr3_nt: TGCAGTGCTAGAACTCGGCAGGGGAGAACAGATACGCAGTATTTT
clone_size: few; v_call: TRBV20-1; j_call: TRBJ2-1; d_call: TRBD1; cdr3_aa: CSVRDRGQGGEQFF; cdr3_nt: TGCAGTGTTCGGGACAGGGGGCAGGGGGGTGAGCAGTTCTTC
clone_size: NA; v_call: TRBV30; j_call: TRBJ2-3; d_call: NA; cdr3_aa: CAWSRGGAATDTQYF; cdr3_nt: TGTGCCTGGTCCAGGGGGGGGGCTGCCACAGATACGCAGTATTTT
clone_size: few; v_call: TRBV7-9; j_call: TRBJ1-2; d_call: NA; cdr3_aa: CASSYRNYGYTF; cdr3_nt: TGTGCCAGCAGCTACAGGAACTATGGCTACACCTTC
clone_size: NA; v_call: TRBV4-1; j_call: TRBJ2-3; d_call: TRBD1; cdr3_aa: CASSQVRDRSTDTQYF; cdr3_nt: TGCGCCAGCAGCCAAGTTCGGGACAGGTCCACAGATACGCAGTATTTT
clone_size: NA; v_call: TRBV2; j_call: TRBJ1-2; d_call: NA; cdr3_aa: CASSEGTRVIGYTF; cdr3_nt: TGTGCCAGCAGTGAAGGTACTCGGGTTATTGGCTACACCTTC
clone_size: NA; v_call: TRBV5-1; j_call: TRBJ2-1; d_call: TRBD1; cdr3_aa: CASSLSSAGGSYNEQFF; cdr3_nt: TGCGCCAGCAGCCTATCTTCGGCAGGGGGCTCCTACAATGAGCAGTTCTTC
clone_size: few; v_call: TRBV5-8; j_call: TRBJ2-3; d_call: NA; cdr3_aa: CASSLGPGIRTDTQYF; cdr3_nt: TGTGCCAGCAGCTTGGGCCCCGGAATCCGCACAGATACGCAGTATTTT
clone_size: NA; v_call: TRBV7-2; j_call: TRBJ2-7; d_call: NA; cdr3_aa: CTSSLGSYKQYF; cdr3_nt: TGTACCAGCAGCTTGGGATCCTACAAGCAGTACTTC
clone_size: NA; v_call: TRBV2; j_call: TRBJ2-1; d_call: TRBD1; cdr3_aa: CASSRQGAAGSNEQFF; cdr3_nt: TGTGCCAGCAGTCGACAGGGGGCAGCGGGAAGCAATGAGCAGTTCTTC
clone_size: NA; v_call: TRBV11-2; j_call: TRBJ2-5; d_call: NA; cdr3_aa: CASSDYGRQVQETQYF; cdr3_nt: TGTGCCAGCAGCGACTACGGGCGACAGGTCCAAGAGACCCAGTACTTC
clone_size: NA; v_call: TRBV12-3/TRBV12-4; j_call: TRBJ2-7; d_call: NA; cdr3_aa: CASSPRVALGFYEQYF; cdr3_nt: TGTGCCAGCAGCCCTCGAGTGGCCCTGGGATTCTACGAGCAGTACTTC
clone_size: NA; v_call: TRBV18; j_call: TRBJ2-3; d_call: NA; cdr3_aa: CASPLLQGLTDTQYF; cdr3_nt: TGTGCCAGCCCACTATTACAGGGCCTCACAGATACGCAGTATTTT
clone_size: NA; v_call: TRBV12-3/TRBV12-4; j_call: TRBJ1-2; d_call: NA; cdr3_aa: CASSLHPGRGYTF; cdr3_nt: TGTGCCAGCAGTCTTCACCCAGGGAGAGGCTACACCTTC
clone_size: NA; v_call: TRBV29-1; j_call: TRBJ1-5; d_call: NA; cdr3_aa: CSVGEQKFQPQHF; cdr3_nt: TGCAGCGTTGGCGAACAGAAGTTTCAGCCCCAGCATTTT
clone_size: NA; v_call: TRBV12-3/TRBV12-4; j_call: TRBJ1-5; d_call: TRBD1; cdr3_aa: CASSFLQGSNQPQHF; cdr3_nt: TGTGCCAGCAGTTTTCTACAGGGGAGCAATCAGCCCCAGCATTTT
clone_size: NA; v_call: TRBV15; j_call: TRBJ2-5; d_call: NA; cdr3_aa: CATSRAYQETQYF; cdr3_nt: TGTGCCACCAGCAGAGCCTATCAAGAGACCCAGTACTTC
clone_size: NA; v_call: TRBV7-3; j_call: TRBJ2-7; d_call: NA; cdr3_aa: CASSFSAGTDEQYF; cdr3_nt: TGTGCCAGCAGCTTTTCGGCAGGGACCGACGAGCAGTACTTC
clone_size: NA; v_call: TRBV20-1; j_call: TRBJ2-1; d_call: NA; cdr3_aa: CSARREFNEQFF; cdr3_nt: TGCAGTGCTAGGAGGGAGTTCAATGAGCAGTTCTTC
clone_size: NA; v_call: TRBV10-3; j_call: TRBJ2-1; d_call: NA; cdr3_aa: CAISEDPYNGQFF; cdr3_nt: TGTGCCATCAGTGAGGACCCTTACAATGGGCAGTTCTTC
clone_size: NA; v_call: TRBV12-3/TRBV12-4; j_call: TRBJ2-1; d_call: TRBD1; cdr3_aa: CASSPGQGESNNNEQFF; cdr3_nt: TGTGCCAGCAGCCCCGGACAGGGGGAGTCGAACAACAATGAGCAGTTCTTC
clone_size: few; v_call: TRBV6-6; j_call: TRBJ1-2; d_call: NA; cdr3_aa: CASSYSGTFLGGYTF; cdr3_nt: TGTGCCAGCAGTTACTCGGGAACGTTCCTTGGTGGCTACACCTTC
clone_size: once; v_call: TRBV28; j_call: TRBJ1-2; d_call: NA; cdr3_aa: CASSFAGSNRGYTF; cdr3_nt: TGTGCCAGCAGTTTCGCAGGGTCGAATCGGGGCTACACCTTC
clone_size: few; v_call: TRBV27; j_call: TRBJ2-7; d_call: TRBD1; cdr3_aa: CASSLLTGGDEQYF; cdr3_nt: TGTGCCAGCAGCCTACTAACAGGGGGCGACGAGCAGTACTTC
clone_size: NA; v_call: TRBV12-3/TRBV12-4; j_call: TRBJ2-3; d_call: TRBD2; cdr3_aa: CASRATSGIRADTQYF; cdr3_nt: TGTGCCAGCAGAGCGACTAGCGGGATCCGCGCAGATACGCAGTATTTT
clone_size: few; v_call: TRBV5-1; j_call: TRBJ1-2; d_call: NA; cdr3_aa: CASRGGEEGYTF; cdr3_nt: TGCGCCAGCAGAGGAGGGGAAGAGGGCTACACCTTC
clone_size: NA; v_call: TRBV20-1; j_call: TRBJ1-1; d_call: NA; cdr3_aa: CSVRGVVWNTEAFF; cdr3_nt: TGCAGTGTGCGGGGGGTTGTTTGGAACACTGAAGCTTTCTTT
clone_size: few; v_call: TRBV2; j_call: TRBJ2-5; d_call: NA; cdr3_aa: CASSAGLGETQYF; cdr3_nt: TGTGCCAGCAGCGCCGGCCTAGGAGAGACCCAGTACTTC
clone_size: many; v_call: TRBV6-1; j_call: TRBJ2-7; d_call: NA; cdr3_aa: CASSPAEAYEQYF; cdr3_nt: TGTGCCAGCAGCCCCGCGGAGGCCTACGAGCAGTACTTC
clone_size: NA; v_call: TRBV3-1; j_call: TRBJ1-1; d_call: TRBD1; cdr3_aa: CASSQTIETGEAFF; cdr3_nt: TGTGCCAGCAGCCAAACCATAGAGACAGGGGAAGCTTTCTTT
clone_size: many; v_call: TRBV6-5; j_call: TRBJ1-5; d_call: TRBD1; cdr3_aa: CASSPGQGARLNQPQHF; cdr3_nt: TGTGCCAGCAGTCCCGGACAGGGGGCACGGTTAAACCAGCCCCAGCATTTT
clone_size: few; v_call: TRBV6-5; j_call: TRBJ1-2; d_call: NA; cdr3_aa: CASSQKGEGYTF; cdr3_nt: TGTGCCAGCAGTCAGAAGGGTGAGGGCTACACCTTC